This entry concerns a single T cell receptor (beta chain). The treatment was: some 20 received Ad26.COV2.S at low or high dose, single or two shots; 5 received placebo; per-sample allocation not given. Collection of the samples took place on day 63 after the first injection of vaccine or placebo. This entry belongs to a study of Ad26.COV2.S vaccination and SARS-CoV-2 variants. Libraries were prepared by immunoSEQ multiplex PCR; TCRdb keeps only in-frame clonotypes and omits some of them. The profile covers hundreds of thousands of clones, with about nine tenths appearing a single time and 5.5% to 7% taken by the ten largest. This CDR3 region has 17 residues. Looked up from germline, CDR1 is LGHNA and CDR2 is YSLEER. The V gene end was trimmed by 0 bases and the J gene end by 10 bases; junction bases not matched to a gene: 11.

The origin of this receptor is a person aged 18-60 years who received the Ad26.COV2.S COVID-19 vaccine or a placebo. The specimen comprised peripheral blood, sampled in a trial of Ad26.COV2.S vaccine versus placebo. This rearrangement joins TRBV4-3 to TRBJ2-3, with 12 bases lining up with TRBD2. CDR3: CASSQDRVTSGSRAQYF. The CDR3 DNA follows: TGCGCCAGCAGCCAAGATCGCGTGACTAGCGGGAGTCGGGCGCAGTATTTT.